The 13 T cell receptor beta chains in this list originate from one sample, sequenced in a study of T cells and copy number aberrations in small-cell lung cancer. This table comes from immunoSEQ multiplex PCR, and its TCRdb copy is limited to in-frame clones, with some not included. The data show 8,500 to 10,000 clones, roughly 85% seen once. Sequences were obtained from normal tissue next to the tumor. These TCRs come from a man aged 55 to 70 with small cell lung cancer.

J is TRBJ2-7 and V is TRBV6-1; D possibly corresponds to TRBD2 (5 bases). There are 15 residues in the CDR3. Germline V CDR1 and CDR2: MNHNS, SASEGT. Trimming left V 6 bases short and J 0 bases short, with 15 bases between. The CDR3 DNA is TGTGCCAGCAGGGTTAGCGTTATGAGCTCCTACGAGCAGTACTTC. It translates to CASRVSVMSSYEQYF.

This clone was picked up one time. The genes are TRBV4-1 and TRBJ2-2, with D hard to call. This CDR3 is 12 amino acids long. CDR1 is MGHRA, CDR2 YSYEKL, per germline. Trimming removed 4 bases from V and 9 bases from J, with 9 bases in between. CDR3 residues: CASSPPSRELFF. Here the CDR3 DNA reads TGCGCCAGCAGCCCCCCCTCGCGGGAGCTGTTTTTT.

The chain employs TRBV10-3 and TRBJ2-2, with D uncertain. Trimming pared 8 bases from V and 4 bases from J, leaving 11 bases between. CDR3 length equals 13 residues. In germline, CDR1 is ENHRY, CDR2 SYGVKD. This CDR3 is CAISQEATGELFF. CDR3 DNA sequence: TGTGCCATCTCGCAAGAGGCCACCGGGGAGCTGTTTTTT.

The chain couples TRBV5-4 to TRBJ1-1, with TRBD1 matching 7 bases. This CDR3 spans 16 amino acids. Per germline, CDR1 SGHNT and CDR2 YYREEE (reference sequence). The V gene end was trimmed by 4 bases and the J gene end by 4 bases; junction bases not matched to a gene: 13. The CDR3 sequence: CASSTGTASLSTEAFF. CDR3 bases: TGTGCCAGCAGCACCGGGACAGCGAGTTTGAGCACTGAAGCTTTCTTT.

The chain joins TRBV5-4 to TRBJ1-2; possibly TRBD1 for D (6 bases). Trimming removed 4 bases at V and 5 bases at J, with 15 bases between. Germline-derived CDR1 and CDR2 are SGHNT and YYREEE (reference sequence). This CDR3 spans 14 amino acids. The CDR3 DNA sequence: TGTGCCAGCAGCGATCTCGACAGGACTTATGGCTACACCTTC. It encodes CASSDLDRTYGYTF.

The rearrangement uses TRBV29-1 and TRBJ2-5; 7 bases match TRBD1. CDR1 and CDR2 (germline): SQVTM, ANQGSEA. The V and J ends lost 7 bases and 4 bases, in that order; junction bases with no gene match: 9. The length of the CDR3 is 13 residues. The CDR3 nucleotides read TGCAGCGCCAAGAAGGGGGCCTCAGAGACCCAGTACTTC. Protein sequence: CSAKKGASETQYF.

CDR3 DNA sequence: TGTGCCAGCAGTGTTATCTACGAGCAGTACTTC. Protein: CASSVIYEQYF. V is TRBV6-6 and J is TRBJ2-7; D is unresolved. V was pared by 5 bases and J by 3 bases, with 5 bases between. CDR3 size: 11 residues. Germline V gives CDR1 MNHNY, CDR2 SVGAGI (reference sequence).

The rearrangement joins TRBV18 to TRBJ2-2, with D uncertain. The germline gives CDR1 KGHSH, CDR2 LQKENI. V was shortened by 3 bases and J by 2 bases, with 7 bases between the two germline ends. This CDR3 comprises 14 residues. The CDR3 DNA sequence: TGTGCCAGCTCACCGACCTTTAACACCGGGGAGCTGTTTTTT. The encoded protein is CASSPTFNTGELFF.

This clone showed up just a few times. The chain recombines TRBV5-1 with TRBJ2-1, with a tentative D call TRBD1 (6 bases). V dropped 3 bases and J dropped 1 base, with 8 bases sitting between them. Germline CDR1 is SGHRS and CDR2 is YFSETQ. There are 14 residues in the CDR3. CDR3 amino acids: CASSWDKSYNEQFF. In DNA, the CDR3 is TGCGCCAGCAGCTGGGACAAATCCTACAATGAGCAGTTCTTC.

The chain couples TRBV7-6 to TRBJ2-5, with D hard to call. The V and J ends lost 0 bases and 2 bases respectively, with 13 bases between them. Germline V gene data show CDR1 as SGHVS and CDR2 as FNYEAQ. CDR3 size: 16 residues. The CDR3 reads CASSLANSRGQETQYF. The CDR3 nucleotides are TGTGCCAGCAGCTTAGCTAACTCTCGAGGTCAAGAGACCCAGTACTTC.

J is TRBJ2-5 and V is TRBV10-3, with D possibly TRBD1 on 5 matching bases. V lost 3 bases and J lost 2, with 13 bases in between. The CDR3 runs 15 residues. Germline CDR1 reads ENHRY; CDR2 reads SYGVKD. CDR3 sequence: CAISDVQGKQETQYF. The CDR3 coding sequence is TGTGCCATCAGTGATGTGCAGGGTAAACAAGAGACCCAGTACTTC.

This clone was observed a handful of times. The rearrangement uses TRBV19 and TRBJ1-3; a weak D match, TRBD1 (6 bases). Trimming took 7 bases from V and 0 from J, leaving 10 bases between them. CDR1 LNHDA and CDR2 SQIVND come from the germline V gene (reference sequence). This CDR3 is 14 amino acids long. The CDR3 coding sequence is TGTGCCAGTACAAGGACAGACTCTGGAAACACCATATATTTT. This translates into CASTRTDSGNTIYF.

This rearrangement joins TRBV2 to TRBJ2-3; TRBD2 is a possible D gene (5 bases). Germline CDR1 reads SNHLY; CDR2 reads FYNNEI. The V and J ends lost 6 bases and 3 bases respectively, with 16 bases between them. The CDR3 has 15 amino acids. This chain's CDR3 is CASRDPGKSTDTQYF. The CDR3 DNA follows: TGTGCCAGCAGAGATCCGGGGAAGAGTACAGATACGCAGTATTTT.